This T cell receptor beta chain was captured by sequencing in a study of glioma-infiltrating T cells after dendritic cell vaccination. Across the whole study: Patients had newly diagnosed or recurrent glioblastoma and received dendritic cell vaccines.

The immunoSEQ assay amplified TCRB CDR3 from up to 2 ug DNA. Amplification used 60 V beta primers and 13 J beta primers. Generated by immunoSEQ multiplex PCR, the TCRdb table keeps only in-frame clones and is missing some. The repertoire holds about 50,000 clones, with 89% as singletons. The CDR3 extends over 14 amino acids. Per the germline V gene, CDR1 is LNHDA and CDR2 is SQIVND (reference sequence). The ends lost 6 bases at V and 5 bases at J; junction bases unmatched: 8. Time point meaning: after dendritic cell vaccination, including at tumor progression/relapse. This chain connects TRBV19 to TRBJ1-2; TRBD1 agrees at 8 bases. The clonotype comes from a human donor with glioblastoma. This material consisted of blood, taken after dendritic cell vaccination. The CDR3: CASSRTGREYGYTF. The CDR3 DNA is TGTGCCAGTAGCAGGACAGGGAGGGAATATGGCTACACCTTC.